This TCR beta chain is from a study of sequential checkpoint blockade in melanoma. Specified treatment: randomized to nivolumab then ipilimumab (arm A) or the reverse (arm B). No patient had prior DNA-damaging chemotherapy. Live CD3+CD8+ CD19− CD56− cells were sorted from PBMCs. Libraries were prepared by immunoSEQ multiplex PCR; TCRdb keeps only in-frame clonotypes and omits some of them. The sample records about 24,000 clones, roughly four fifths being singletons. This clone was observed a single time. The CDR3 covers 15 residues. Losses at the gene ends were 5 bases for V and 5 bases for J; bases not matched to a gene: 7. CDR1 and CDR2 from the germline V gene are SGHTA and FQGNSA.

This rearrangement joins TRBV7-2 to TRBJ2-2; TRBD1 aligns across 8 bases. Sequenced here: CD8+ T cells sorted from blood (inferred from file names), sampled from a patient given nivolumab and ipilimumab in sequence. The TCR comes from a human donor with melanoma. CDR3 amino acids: CASSPLRGQTGELFF. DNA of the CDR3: TGTGCCAGCAGCCCACTCAGGGGGCAAACCGGGGAGCTGTTTTTT.